These 8 T cell receptor beta chains originate from one sample sequenced in a study of T cell changes during pregnancy in multiple sclerosis (dated by TCRdb to about 2019). Library construction relied on the immunoSEQ multiplex PCR assay. TCRdb holds this immuneACCESS table with in-frame rearrangements only. Some clones are missing; in checked studies, unresolved V genes explain under half, and the rest has no known cause. Present in this sample are roughly 100,000 clones, about 90% of which were seen just once. The ten largest make up about 0.9% of the sample. The specimen was peripheral blood, collected after pregnancy. Receptors originate from a female donor with multiple sclerosis, enrolled in a pregnancy study.

The chain uses TRBV7-6 and TRBJ2-2, with 8 bases identical to TRBD2. The CDR3 has 16 amino acids. V was pared by 9 bases and J by 8 bases, with 17 bases of the junction left unmatched. Germline values: CDR1 SGHVS, CDR2 FNYEAQ. The CDR3 nucleotides read TGTGCCAGTAAACTTGGCGGGGGGCCCCCGGAGGGGGAGCTGTTTTTT. Its translation is CASKLGGGPPEGELFF.

The rearrangement uses TRBV2 and TRBJ1-2, with 8 bases fitting TRBD1. Germline loops: CDR1 SNHLY, CDR2 FYNNEI. The CDR3 covers 13 residues. J gave up 3 bases and V 6 bases, and 3 bases lay outside the gene matches. The CDR3, as DNA: TGTGCCAGCAGGGACAGGGCGGACTATGGCTACACCTTC. This encodes CASRDRADYGYTF.

The chain recombines TRBV5-1 with TRBJ2-1, with 10 bases identical to TRBD1. CDR1 and CDR2 from the germline V gene are SGHRS and YFSETQ. This CDR3 region has 16 residues. V gave up 4 bases and J gave up 6 bases; unmatched junction bases: 10. The CDR3 sequence is CASSLSGTGASNEQFF. CDR3 bases: TGCGCCAGCAGCCTCTCCGGGACAGGGGCGTCCAATGAGCAGTTCTTC.

This chain connects TRBV6-5 to TRBJ2-3; D is ambiguous. The CDR3 runs to 12 residues. The V gene's germline CDR1 is MNHEY and CDR2 SVGAGI. Deletions cut 6 bases from V and 2 bases from J, with 6 bases between. The chain's CDR3 is CASRSHTDTQYF. Written as DNA, the CDR3 is TGTGCCAGCAGGTCCCACACAGATACGCAGTATTTT.

The chain is built from TRBV9 and TRBJ2-2, with 14 bases lining up with TRBD2. Per germline, CDR1 SGDLS and CDR2 YYNGEE. The CDR3 has 18 amino acids. V trimming: 4 bases; J trimming: 1 base; junction bases outside the gene matches: 6. The CDR3 is CASSKKGTSGGNTGELFF. The CDR3 DNA reads as TGTGCCAGCAGCAAAAAAGGGACTAGCGGGGGGAACACCGGGGAGCTGTTTTTT.

The rearrangement joins TRBV7-6 to TRBJ2-5; weak D call: TRBD2 (5 bases). This CDR3 is built from 13 residues. Germline lookup yields CDR1 SGHVS and CDR2 FNYEAQ. V shed 5 bases and J shed 9 bases, with 16 bases lying between them. Here the CDR3 DNA reads TGTGCCAGCAGCCTGACTCGGGGAGCCGCCCAGTACTTC. Translation: CASSLTRGAAQYF.

V and J are TRBV27 and TRBJ2-2, with 8 positions matching TRBD2. Germline lookup yields CDR1 MNHEY and CDR2 SMNVEV (reference sequence). This CDR3 spans 15 amino acids. V lost 6 bases and J lost 1; bases outside the gene matches: 4. CDR3 coding DNA: TGTGCCAGCAGATTAGCGGGGAGGAACACCGGGGAGCTGTTTTTT. Its protein product is CASRLAGRNTGELFF.

The CDR3 reads CASKGVSHGYTF. In DNA, the CDR3 is TGTGCCAGCAAGGGGGTTTCTCATGGCTACACCTTC. The genes are TRBV6-1 and TRBJ1-2; a possible D gene is TRBD1 (6 bases). The CDR3 is 12 residues long. Germline CDR1 is MNHNS and CDR2 is SASEGT. V lost 7 bases to trimming and J lost 6 bases, with 12 bases between them.